Presented here are 26 T cell receptor beta chains from one specimen sequenced in a study of blood T cells in healthy people across ages. The authors ran a second PCR of 7 to 11 cycles using a sample-barcoded 5' primer and a J-beta primer mix. TCRdb itself ran the 5' RACE reads through MiXCR, one entry per CDR3 protein. The sample carries 1.5 million to 2 million distinct CDR3 sequences, around 48% recorded once. The sequencing sample was made of blood. These receptors were collected from a woman aged 40 to 50 in good health.

This chain links TRBV7-2 with TRBJ1-2, with no clear D. CDR1 is SGHTA, CDR2 FQGNSA, per germline. Trimming pared 3 bases from V and 2 bases from J, leaving 10 bases between. The CDR3 length is 14 residues. In DNA form, the CDR3 reads TGTGCCAGCAGCTTCAACTCCGCAAACTATGGCTACACCTTC. Protein sequence: CASSFNSANYGYTF.

This clonotype was counted a few times. The rearrangement joins TRBV3-1 to TRBJ2-3; TRBD1 agrees at 7 bases. Germline trimming cut 5 bases from V and 1 base from J; bases unmatched to any gene: 9. The CDR3 spans 16 residues. Germline values: CDR1 LGHDT, CDR2 YNNKEL (reference sequence). In DNA, the CDR3 is TGTGCCAGCAGCTCCCACAGGGGACGAGGCACAGATACGCAGTATTTT. Amino acid sequence: CASSSHRGRGTDTQYF.

This clonotype was counted only a few times. The chain has TRBV6-2 or TRBV6-3 and TRBJ1-2; D may be TRBD1 (6 bases). Germline lookup yields CDR1 MNHEY and CDR2 SVGEGT. The ends were cut back, 2 bases at V and 6 bases at J, with 13 bases in the middle. The CDR3 length is 14 residues. DNA of the CDR3: TGTGCCAGCAGTTACCACGGGACAATAAATGGCTACACCTTC. Protein product: CASSYHGTINGYTF.

The gene calls are TRBV7-8 and TRBJ2-6, with a weak D call TRBD2 (5 bases). Germline CDR1 reads SGHVS; CDR2 reads FQNEAQ. V was pared by 6 bases and J by 0 bases, with 12 bases between. This CDR3 is built from 16 residues. The CDR3: CASRLSGGSGANVLTF. CDR3 nucleotide sequence: TGTGCCAGCAGATTAAGTGGAGGCTCTGGGGCCAACGTCCTGACTTTC.

This chain joins TRBV28 and TRBJ2-1, with 9 bases aligning to TRBD1. The V segment lost 5 bases and the J segment 5 bases; nucleotides outside the gene matches: 7. CDR1 is MDHEN, CDR2 SYDVKM, per germline. The CDR3 runs to 15 residues. CDR3 residues: CASSGSGTGNNEQFF. As DNA, the CDR3 is TGTGCCAGCAGTGGCTCCGGGACAGGGAACAATGAGCAGTTCTTC.

J is TRBJ1-2 and V is TRBV12-3 or TRBV12-4; D is unclear. CDR3 length equals 16 residues. Between the trimmed V and J ends, which lost 5 bases and 2 bases, there was a span of 18 bases. The CDR3 sequence is CASSPNREGWNYGYTF. In nucleotides, the CDR3 is TGTGCCAGCAGTCCAAACCGGGAGGGATGGAACTATGGCTACACCTTC.

The chain recombines TRBV6-1 with TRBJ1-1; 7 bases agree with TRBD1. Trimming at V came to 1 base and at J to 11 bases, leaving 7 bases not matched to a gene. CDR3 size: 13 residues. Per the germline V gene, CDR1 is MNHNS and CDR2 is SASEGT. The CDR3 is CASSEEATGRAFF. In DNA form, the CDR3 reads TGTGCCAGCAGTGAAGAGGCGACAGGGCGGGCTTTCTTT.

V usage is TRBV4-3 and J usage is TRBJ2-7; tentative D call: TRBD2 (6 bases). The CDR3 spans 15 residues. Looked up from germline, CDR1 is LGHNA and CDR2 is YSLEER. V was trimmed by 1 base and J by 7 bases, leaving 17 bases between them. This CDR3 is CASSQGRARTGEQYF. The CDR3 DNA is TGCGCCAGCAGCCAAGGGAGGGCCCGAACCGGAGAGCAGTACTTC.

The chain uses TRBV9 and TRBJ2-6; 7 bases match TRBD1. After removal of 6 bases from V and 0 bases from J, the junction contained 3 bases not matched to a gene. Germline CDR1 is SGDLS and CDR2 is YYNGEE. This CDR3 is 15 amino acids long. CDR3: CASIGGRSGANVLTF. CDR3 DNA: TGTGCCAGCATAGGGGGCCGCTCTGGGGCCAACGTCCTGACTTTC.

V gene TRBV12-3 or TRBV12-4 combines with J gene TRBJ2-3; D gene uncertain. This CDR3 region has 14 residues. Trimming shortened V by 6 bases and J by 5 bases, and 15 bases separated the two germline ends. Written as DNA, the CDR3 is TGTGCCAGCAGCCTCCTCCCTGGGGTAGATACGCAGTATTTT. As protein: CASSLLPGVDTQYF.

CDR3 sequence: CASSPDGGGTRTGELFF. CDR3 in DNA: TGCGCCAGCAGCCCGGACGGAGGGGGTACGAGAACCGGGGAGCTGTTTTTT. This rearrangement joins TRBV4-3 to TRBJ2-2, with D perhaps TRBD1 or TRBD2 (6 bases each). Germline V lookup: CDR1 LGHNA, CDR2 YSLEER. V gave up 4 bases and J gave up 5 bases, with 20 bases separating them. CDR3 length: 17 residues.

The chain joins TRBV5-1 to TRBJ2-1; TRBD2 matches at 15 bases. The trim removed 3 bases at V and 3 bases at J, leaving 7 bases unmatched. The CDR3 has 18 amino acids. Germline V lookup: CDR1 SGHRS, CDR2 YFSETQ. This CDR3 is CASSSGTSGGSFYNEQFF. The DNA for the CDR3 is TGCGCCAGCAGCTCGGGGACTAGCGGGGGGTCGTTCTACAATGAGCAGTTCTTC.

The rearrangement uses TRBV12-3 or TRBV12-4 and TRBJ2-6; the match to TRBD1 covers 9 bases. Germline trimming cut 6 bases from V and 2 bases from J; bases unmatched to any gene: 14. CDR3 length: 19 residues. The CDR3 DNA sequence: TGTGCCAGCAGCTCTTTTTCCGGGACAGGGTTAGCTGGGGCCAACGTCCTGACTTTC. Translating gives CASSSFSGTGLAGANVLTF.

The chain recombines TRBV28 with TRBJ1-6; 10 nucleotides match TRBD1. This CDR3 is built from 15 residues. Germline V gene data show CDR1 as MDHEN and CDR2 as SYDVKM. After removal of 4 bases from V and 8 bases from J, the junction contained 5 bases not matched to a gene. The CDR3 region has the DNA TGTGCCAGCAGTTCCCCCGGGACAGGGGATTCACCCCTCCACTTT. It specifies CASSSPGTGDSPLHF.

The genes are TRBV7-2 and TRBJ2-7, with D perhaps being TRBD1 or TRBD2 (5 bases each). Between the trimmed V and J ends, which lost 5 bases and 0 bases, there was a span of 17 bases. The germline CDR1 and CDR2 sequences are SGHTA and FQGNSA. This CDR3 spans 16 amino acids. CDR3 sequence (DNA): TGTGCCAGCAGCCGAGGTGGGGGTCGGGGCTCCTACGAGCAGTACTTC. Translating it yields CASSRGGGRGSYEQYF. Together with reference TRBV7-2 and TRBJ2-7, the CDR3 gives the full variable domain: GAGVSQSPSNKVTEKGKDVELRCDPISGHTALYWYRQSLGQGLEFLIYFQGNSAPDKSGLPSDRFSAERTGGSVSTLTIQRTQQEDSAVYLCASSRGGGRGSYEQYFGPGTRLTVT.

This clonotype was observed a few times. CDR3 amino acids: CASSLRTGVKNIQYF. For the CDR3, the DNA is TGTGCCAGCAGCTTAAGGACAGGGGTCAAAAACATTCAGTACTTC. This chain links TRBV7-9 with TRBJ2-4; 9 bases fit TRBD1. The V and J ends lost 2 bases and 3 bases, in that order; junction bases with no gene match: 2. Germline V gene sequence: CDR1 SEHNR, CDR2 FQNEAQ (reference sequence). The CDR3 contains 15 residues.

This clonotype was counted once. This chain links TRBV6-1 with TRBJ2-3; D gene unclear. Per germline, CDR1 MNHNS and CDR2 SASEGT. This CDR3 is built from 14 residues. The ends were cut back, 0 bases at V and 3 bases at J, with 7 bases in the middle. The CDR3 DNA sequence: TGTGCCAGCAGTGAAGCGGCAGTAACAGATACGCAGTATTTT. It encodes CASSEAAVTDTQYF.

The chain recombines TRBV29-1 with TRBJ1-2; 9 positions match TRBD1. The germline CDR1 and CDR2 sequences are SQVTM and ANQGSEA. V was clipped by 6 bases and J by 6 bases; unmatched bases: 11. CDR3 length: 14 amino acids. The CDR3 DNA reads as TGCAGCGTCGACAAGGGACAGGGTCCTGATGGCTACACCTTC. Amino acid sequence: CSVDKGQGPDGYTF. The whole variable domain, remainder taken from reference TRBV29-1 and TRBJ1-2, is SAVISQKPSRDICQRGTSLTIQCQVDSQVTMMFWYRQQPGQSLTLIATANQGSEATYESGFVIDKFPISRPNLTFSTLTVSNMSPEDSSIYLCSVDKGQGPDGYTFGSGTRLTVV.

The J gene is TRBJ1-2, the V gene TRBV24-1; TRBD1 might be the D (6 bases). Trimming left V 4 bases short and J 1 base short, with 12 bases between. CDR3 length: 15 amino acids. Germline loops: CDR1 KGHDR, CDR2 SFDVKD. Written as DNA, the CDR3 is TGTGCCACCAGTGAACCGGGACAAAATAACTATGGCTACACCTTC. This translates into CATSEPGQNNYGYTF.

There are many counts of this clonotype. This chain uses TRBV28 with TRBJ1-2, with unresolved D. The germline V gene encodes CDR1 MDHEN and CDR2 SYDVKM. This CDR3 is 8 amino acids long. Trimming removed 5 bases from V and 8 bases from J, with 0 bases in between. CDR3 loop: CASSGYTF. CDR3 sequence (DNA): TGTGCCAGCAGTGGCTACACCTTC.

V gene TRBV11-2 combines with J gene TRBJ2-1; D gene ambiguous. The CDR3 runs to 12 residues. Between the trimmed V and J ends, which lost 1 base and 10 bases, there was a span of 8 bases. The germline gives CDR1 SGHAT, CDR2 FQNNGV. CDR3 DNA: TGTGCCAGCAGCTTAGTGCGATTGGAGCAGTTCTTC. This gives the protein CASSLVRLEQFF.

V and J are TRBV12-3 or TRBV12-4 and TRBJ2-5; 11 bases line up with TRBD1. The J call is in doubt because the DNA end fits TRBJ2-7 better. CDR3 length: 17 residues. The CDR3 bases are TGTGCCAGCAGCCCCACCGGGACAGGGGGTAAACCCTACGAGCAGTACTTC. This encodes CASSPTGTGGKPYEQYF.

This clonotype has a count of ten or more. CDR3: CASSLRGEQETQYF. The CDR3 DNA reads as TGCGCCAGCAGCCTGAGAGGGGAGCAAGAGACCCAGTACTTC. This chain connects TRBV5-1 to TRBJ2-5; TRBD1 or TRBD2 may be the D gene (5 bases each). There are 14 residues in the CDR3. Per germline, CDR1 SGHRS and CDR2 YFSETQ. V was trimmed by 4 bases and J by 2 bases, leaving 12 bases between them.

The gene calls are TRBV7-9 and TRBJ1-6, with D unresolved. V lost 5 bases and J 10 bases, leaving 12 bases between the germline ends. Germline V gene sequence: CDR1 SEHNR, CDR2 FQNEAQ (reference sequence). This CDR3 spans 13 amino acids. The DNA for the CDR3 is TGTGCCAGCAGCGTGGACGACTACTCACCCCTCCACTTT. Translated: CASSVDDYSPLHF.

CDR3 DNA sequence: TGTGCCTGGAGTGTTGGGACAGGAACTAACTATGGCTACACCTTC. Amino acids: CAWSVGTGTNYGYTF. The chain employs TRBV30 and TRBJ1-2; 8 bases line up with TRBD1. Germline trimming cut 0 bases from V and 0 bases from J; bases unmatched to any gene: 3. The CDR3 spans 15 residues. Germline V gives CDR1 GTSNPN, CDR2 SVGIG (reference sequence).

The CDR3 bases are TGTGCCAGCAGTCAAACAGGAACCCACGAGCAGTACTTC. Protein sequence: CASSQTGTHEQYF. This rearrangement joins TRBV12-3 or TRBV12-4 to TRBJ2-7; possibly TRBD1 for D (5 bases). CDR3 length: 13 amino acids. Trimming took off 5 bases at V and 5 bases at J, with 13 bases between the two ends.